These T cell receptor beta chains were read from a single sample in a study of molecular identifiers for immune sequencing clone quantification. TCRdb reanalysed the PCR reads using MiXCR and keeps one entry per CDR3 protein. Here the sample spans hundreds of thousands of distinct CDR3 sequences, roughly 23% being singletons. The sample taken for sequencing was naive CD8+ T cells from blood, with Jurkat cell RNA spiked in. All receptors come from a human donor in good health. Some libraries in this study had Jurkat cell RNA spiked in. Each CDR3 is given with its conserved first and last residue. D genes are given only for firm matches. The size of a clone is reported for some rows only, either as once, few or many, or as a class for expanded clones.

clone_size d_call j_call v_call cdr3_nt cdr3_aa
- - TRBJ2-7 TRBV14 TGTGCCAGCAGCCAAGTGGACTACGAGCAGTACTTC CASSQVDYEQYF
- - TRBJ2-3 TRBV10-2 TGCGCCAGCTCGAGCCCTTGGCCAGATACGCAGTATTTT CASSSPWPDTQYF
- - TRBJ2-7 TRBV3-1 TGTGCCAGCAGCCAACTGCAGGGAATATACGAGCAGTACTTC CASSQLQGIYEQYF
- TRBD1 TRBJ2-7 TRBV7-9 TGTGCCAGCAGCACCTCCGGGACAGTTTTCGAGCGGTACTTC CASSTSGTVFERYF
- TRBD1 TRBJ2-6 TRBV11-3 TGTGCCAGCACGGACAGGAGCTCCTCTGGGGCCAACGTCCTGACTTTC CASTDRSSSGANVLTF
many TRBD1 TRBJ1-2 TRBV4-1 TGCGCCAGCAGCCAAGCGGTTGGACAGGGCGGTTTGGGCTACACCTTC CASSQAVGQGGLGYTF
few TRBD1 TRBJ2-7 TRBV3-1 TGTGCCAGCAGCCGTCCGGGACAGTCAACCTACGAGCAGTACTTC CASSRPGQSTYEQYF
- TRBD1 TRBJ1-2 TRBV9 TGTGCCAGCAGCCCCACGGACAGGGGTTTGGGCCGAATTAACTATGGCTACACCTTC CASSPTDRGLGRINYGYTF
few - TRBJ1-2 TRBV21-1 TGTGCCAGCAGGCACCCCTTCAGGAATAACTATGGCTACACCTTC CASRHPFRNNYGYTF
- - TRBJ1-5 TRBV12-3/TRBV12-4 TGTGCCAGCAGTTTTGGCATTTATAGCAATCAGCCCCAGCATTTT CASSFGIYSNQPQHF
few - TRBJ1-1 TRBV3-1 TGTGCCAGCAGCCCCTCCGGGGGTATCGACACTGAAGCTTTCTTT CASSPSGGIDTEAFF
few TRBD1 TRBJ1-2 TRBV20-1 TGCAGTGCTAGGGGACAGCATTATGGCTACACCTTC CSARGQHYGYTF
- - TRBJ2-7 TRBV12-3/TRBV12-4 TGTGCCAGCAGGGGGACGGTGAACTCCTACGAGCAGTACTTC CASRGTVNSYEQYF
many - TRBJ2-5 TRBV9 TGTGCCAGCAGCTTAGGGGACCCGTACCAAGAGACCCAGTACTTC CASSLGDPYQETQYF
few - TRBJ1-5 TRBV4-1 TGCGCCAGCAGCCAAGATCGGGGGGCGAGCAATCAGCCCCAGCATTTT CASSQDRGASNQPQHF
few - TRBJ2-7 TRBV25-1 TGTGCCAGCACCTTGGTACGATGGGGCGTCTCCAACGAGCAGTACTTC CASTLVRWGVSNEQYF
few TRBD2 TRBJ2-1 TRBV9 TGTGCCAGCAGCGAGGGACTAGCTTCATCCGATGAGCAGTTCTTC CASSEGLASSDEQFF
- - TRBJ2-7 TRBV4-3 TGCGCCAGCAGCCAATACCGAGGCAGCTCCTACGAGCAGTACTTC CASSQYRGSSYEQYF
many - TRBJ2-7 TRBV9 TGTGCCAGCAGCCAGGGTGGATTCGAGCAGTACTTC CASSQGGFEQYF
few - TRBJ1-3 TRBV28 TGTGCCAGCAGTTTATCGGGCAGGTACTCTGGAAACACCATATATTTT CASSLSGRYSGNTIYF
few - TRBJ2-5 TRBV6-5 TGTGCCAGCAGTTACTCGGTCTCCCTGGACCAGTACTTC CASSYSVSLDQYF
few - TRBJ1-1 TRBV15 TGTGCCACCAGCAAGGAATCTATCGGGATGCAAGCTTTCTTT CATSKESIGMQAFF
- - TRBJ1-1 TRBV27 TGTGCCAGCAGTTTCAACAGCCCTGAGGGAGCTTTCTTT CASSFNSPEGAFF
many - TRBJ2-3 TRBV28 TGTGCCAGCAGTGATTCTCGGGGATGGGCTACAGATACGCAGTATTTT CASSDSRGWATDTQYF
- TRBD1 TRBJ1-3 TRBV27 TGTGCCAGCGGGGACAGGGTCTCTGGAAACACCATATATTTT CASGDRVSGNTIYF
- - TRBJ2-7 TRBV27 TGTGCCAGCAGTTTATCTGGCTCGGGGCTGTACGAGCAGTACTTC CASSLSGSGLYEQYF
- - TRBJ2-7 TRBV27 TGTGCCAGCAGTTTATACGGCAGTACCTACGAGCAGTACTTC CASSLYGSTYEQYF
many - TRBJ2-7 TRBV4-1 TGCGCCAGCAGCCAAGTTGGACAGACTTCCTACGAGCAGTACTTC CASSQVGQTSYEQYF
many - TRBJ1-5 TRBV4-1 TGCGCCAGCAGGCAGGACAGTTCCCCCAATCAGCCCCAGCATTTT CASRQDSSPNQPQHF
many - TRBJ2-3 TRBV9 TGTGCCAGCAGCGGGAGCGGAGCGGCCACAGATACGCAGTATTTT CASSGSGAATDTQYF
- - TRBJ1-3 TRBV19 TGTGCCAGTAGTGGGATCTGGAACACCATATATTTT CASSGIWNTIYF
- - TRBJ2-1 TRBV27 TGTGCCAGCAGTTTACAACCCCACAATGAGCAGTTCTTC CASSLQPHNEQFF
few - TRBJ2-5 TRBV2 TGTGCCCGAGGGGGGTTGCTCCAAGAGACCCAGTACTTC CARGGLLQETQYF
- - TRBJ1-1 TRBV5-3 TGTGCCAGCAGCTCCGGGGGAAGGACTACTGAAGCTTTCTTT CASSSGGRTTEAFF
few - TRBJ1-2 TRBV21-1 TGTGCCAGCAGCCCCAAAGCGGATGAGTGCTATGGCTACACCTTC CASSPKADECYGYTF
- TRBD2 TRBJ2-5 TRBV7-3 TGTGCCAGCAGCACCGGACTAGCTGGTGAGACCCAGTACTTC CASSTGLAGETQYF
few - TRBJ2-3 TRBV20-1 TGCAGTGCTAGAGAGAGCCTCACAGATACGCAGTATTTT CSARESLTDTQYF